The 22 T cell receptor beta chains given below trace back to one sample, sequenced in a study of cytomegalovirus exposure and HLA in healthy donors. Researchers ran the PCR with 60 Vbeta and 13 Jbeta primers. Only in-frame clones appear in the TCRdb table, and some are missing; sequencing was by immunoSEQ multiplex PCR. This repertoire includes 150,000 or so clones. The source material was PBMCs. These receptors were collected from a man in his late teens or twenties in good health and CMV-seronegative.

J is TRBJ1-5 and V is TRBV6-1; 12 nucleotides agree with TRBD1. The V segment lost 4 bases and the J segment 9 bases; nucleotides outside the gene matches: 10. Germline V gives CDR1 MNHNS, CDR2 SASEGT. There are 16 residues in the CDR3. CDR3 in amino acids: CASSAGPGQGASPQHF. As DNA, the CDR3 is TGTGCCAGCAGTGCGGGACCGGGACAGGGGGCATCGCCCCAGCATTTT.

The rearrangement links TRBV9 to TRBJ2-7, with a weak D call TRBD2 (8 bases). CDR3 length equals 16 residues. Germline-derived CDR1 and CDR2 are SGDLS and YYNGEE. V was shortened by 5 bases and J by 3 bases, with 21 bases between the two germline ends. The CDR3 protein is CASSHPRDSGGYEQYF. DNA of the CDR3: TGTGCCAGCAGTCACCCCCGGGACAGCGGGGGCTACGAGCAGTACTTC. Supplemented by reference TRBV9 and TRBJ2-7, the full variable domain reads DSGVTQTPKHLITATGQRVTLRCSPRSGDLSVYWYQQSLDQGLQFLIQYYNGEERAKGNILERFSAQQFPDLHSELNLSSLELGDSALYFCASSHPRDSGGYEQYFGPGTRLTVT.

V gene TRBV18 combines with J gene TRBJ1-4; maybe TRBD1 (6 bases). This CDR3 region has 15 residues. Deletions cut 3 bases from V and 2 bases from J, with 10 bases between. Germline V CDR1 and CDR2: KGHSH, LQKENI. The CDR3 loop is CASSPRTGTNEKLFF. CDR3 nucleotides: TGTGCCAGCTCACCGAGAACAGGGACTAATGAAAAACTGTTTTTT.

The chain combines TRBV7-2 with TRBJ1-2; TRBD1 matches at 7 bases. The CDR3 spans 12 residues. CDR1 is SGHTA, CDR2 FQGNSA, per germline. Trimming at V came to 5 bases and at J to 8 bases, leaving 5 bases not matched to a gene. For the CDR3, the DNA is TGTGCCAGCAGCCGACAGGGTACGGGCTACACCTTC. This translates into CASSRQGTGYTF.

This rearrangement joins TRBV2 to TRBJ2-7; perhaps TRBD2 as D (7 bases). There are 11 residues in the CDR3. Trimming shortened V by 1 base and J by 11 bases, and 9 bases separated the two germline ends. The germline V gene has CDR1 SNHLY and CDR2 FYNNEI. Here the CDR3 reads CASSEEGGKYF. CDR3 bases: TGTGCCAGCAGTGAAGAGGGGGGGAAGTACTTC.

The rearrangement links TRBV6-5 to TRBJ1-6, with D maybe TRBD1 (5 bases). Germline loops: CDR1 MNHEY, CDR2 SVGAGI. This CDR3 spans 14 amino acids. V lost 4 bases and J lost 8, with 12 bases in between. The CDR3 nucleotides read TGTGCCAGCAGTTTGTCAGGGTTCCATTCACCCCTCCACTTT. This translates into CASSLSGFHSPLHF.

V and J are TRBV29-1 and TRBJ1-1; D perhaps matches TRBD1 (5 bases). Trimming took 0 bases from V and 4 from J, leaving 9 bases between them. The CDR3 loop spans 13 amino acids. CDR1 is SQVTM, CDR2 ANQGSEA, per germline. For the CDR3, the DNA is TGCAGCGTTGAAGATAAAAGGGGCACTGAAGCTTTCTTT. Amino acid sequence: CSVEDKRGTEAFF.

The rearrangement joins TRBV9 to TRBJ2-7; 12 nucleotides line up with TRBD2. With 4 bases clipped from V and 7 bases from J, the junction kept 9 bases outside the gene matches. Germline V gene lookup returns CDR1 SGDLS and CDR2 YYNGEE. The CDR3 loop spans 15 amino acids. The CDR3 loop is CASSWSSGGASEQYF. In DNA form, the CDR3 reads TGTGCCAGCAGCTGGTCTAGCGGGGGGGCCTCTGAGCAGTACTTC.

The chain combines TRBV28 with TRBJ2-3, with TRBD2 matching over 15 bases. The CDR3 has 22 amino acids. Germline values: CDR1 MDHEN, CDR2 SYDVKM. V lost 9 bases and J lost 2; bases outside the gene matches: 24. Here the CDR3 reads CASSGTSGGRIIPLLITDTQYF. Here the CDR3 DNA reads TGTGCCAGTTCCGGGACTAGCGGGGGGCGGATAATCCCGCTCTTAATCACAGATACGCAGTATTTT.

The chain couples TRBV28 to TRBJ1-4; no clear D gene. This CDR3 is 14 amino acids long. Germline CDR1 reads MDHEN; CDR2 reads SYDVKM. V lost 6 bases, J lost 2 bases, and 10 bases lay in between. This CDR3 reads CASSPGSTNEKLFF. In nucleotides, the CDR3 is TGTGCCAGCAGCCCGGGGTCCACTAATGAAAAACTGTTTTTT.

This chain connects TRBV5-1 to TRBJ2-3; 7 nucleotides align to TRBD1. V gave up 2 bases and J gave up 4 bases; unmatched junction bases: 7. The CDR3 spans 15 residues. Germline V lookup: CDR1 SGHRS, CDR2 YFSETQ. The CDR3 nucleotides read TGCGCCAGCAGCTTACCTGGGACAGCGCCAGATACGCAGTATTTT. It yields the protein CASSLPGTAPDTQYF.

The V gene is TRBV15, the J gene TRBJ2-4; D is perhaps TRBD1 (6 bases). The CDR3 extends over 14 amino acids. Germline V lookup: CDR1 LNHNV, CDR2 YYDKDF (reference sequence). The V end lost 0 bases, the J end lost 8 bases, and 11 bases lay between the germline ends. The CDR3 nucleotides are TGTGCCACCAGCAGAGAGGGCCAGGGGTACATTCAGTACTTC. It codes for CATSREGQGYIQYF.

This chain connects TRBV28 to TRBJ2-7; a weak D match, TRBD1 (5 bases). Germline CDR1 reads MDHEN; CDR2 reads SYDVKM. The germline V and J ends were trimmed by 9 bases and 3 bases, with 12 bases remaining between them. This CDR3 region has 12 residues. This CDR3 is CASHRYGYEQYF. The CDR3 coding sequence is TGTGCCAGTCACAGGTACGGCTACGAGCAGTACTTC.

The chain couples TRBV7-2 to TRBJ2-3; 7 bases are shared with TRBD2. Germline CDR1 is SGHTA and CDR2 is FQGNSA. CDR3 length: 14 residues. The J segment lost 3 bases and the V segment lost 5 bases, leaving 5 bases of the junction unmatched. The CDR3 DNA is TGTGCCAGCAGCCTGGCGGGAGTAACAGATACGCAGTATTTT. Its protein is CASSLAGVTDTQYF.

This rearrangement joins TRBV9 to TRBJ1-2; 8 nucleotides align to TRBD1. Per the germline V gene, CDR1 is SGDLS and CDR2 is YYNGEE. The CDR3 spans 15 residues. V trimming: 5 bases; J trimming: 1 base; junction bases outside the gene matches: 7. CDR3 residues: CASSMTGAFNYGYTF. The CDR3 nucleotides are TGTGCCAGCAGTATGACAGGGGCCTTTAACTATGGCTACACCTTC.

The CDR3 DNA reads as TGTGCCGCGGGATTTCGGGATGAGCAGTTCTTC. Amino acids: CAAGFRDEQFF. This rearrangement joins TRBV10-3 to TRBJ2-1, with a possible D match to TRBD2 (6 bases). Germline V gene lookup returns CDR1 ENHRY and CDR2 SYGVKD. The V gene lost 11 bases and the J gene lost 8 bases, with 13 bases spanning the gap. There are 11 residues in the CDR3.

CDR3 sequence: CASRTGQTYEQYF. The DNA of the CDR3 is TGTGCCAGCAGGACAGGCCAAACCTACGAGCAGTACTTC. The chain employs TRBV28 and TRBJ2-7; maybe TRBD1 (6 bases). V lost 6 bases, J lost 2 bases, and 11 bases lay in between. This CDR3 contains 13 residues. Germline values: CDR1 MDHEN, CDR2 SYDVKM. Drawing the rest from reference TRBV28 and TRBJ2-7, the complete variable domain is DVKVTQSSRYLVKRTGEKVFLECVQDMDHENMFWYRQDPGLGLRLIYFSYDVKMKEKGDIPEGYSVSREKKERFSLILESASTNQTSMYLCASRTGQTYEQYFGPGTRLTVT.

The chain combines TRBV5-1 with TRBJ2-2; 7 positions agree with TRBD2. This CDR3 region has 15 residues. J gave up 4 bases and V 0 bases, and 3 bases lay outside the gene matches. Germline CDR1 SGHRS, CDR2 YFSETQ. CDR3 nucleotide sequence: TGCGCCAGCAGCTTGGTCCCGGGAGGCACCGGGGAGCTGTTTTTT. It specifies CASSLVPGGTGELFF.

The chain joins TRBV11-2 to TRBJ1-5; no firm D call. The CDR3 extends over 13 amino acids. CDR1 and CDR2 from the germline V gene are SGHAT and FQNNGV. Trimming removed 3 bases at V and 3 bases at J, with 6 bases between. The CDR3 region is CASSFSYNQPQHF. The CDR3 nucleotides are TGTGCCAGCAGCTTCTCCTACAATCAGCCCCAGCATTTT.

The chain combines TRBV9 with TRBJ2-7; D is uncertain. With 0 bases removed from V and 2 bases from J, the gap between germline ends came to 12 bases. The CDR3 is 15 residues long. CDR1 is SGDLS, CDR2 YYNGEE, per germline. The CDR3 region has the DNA TGTGCCAGCAGCGTAGCTCCAACTGATGCCTACGAGCAGTACTTC. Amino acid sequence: CASSVAPTDAYEQYF.

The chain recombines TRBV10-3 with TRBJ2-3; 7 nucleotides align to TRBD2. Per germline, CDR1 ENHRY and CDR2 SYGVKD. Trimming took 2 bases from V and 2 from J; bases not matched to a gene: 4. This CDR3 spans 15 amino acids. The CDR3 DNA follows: TGTGCCATCAGTGAGGGAGCGGGAATCACAGATACGCAGTATTTT. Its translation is CAISEGAGITDTQYF.

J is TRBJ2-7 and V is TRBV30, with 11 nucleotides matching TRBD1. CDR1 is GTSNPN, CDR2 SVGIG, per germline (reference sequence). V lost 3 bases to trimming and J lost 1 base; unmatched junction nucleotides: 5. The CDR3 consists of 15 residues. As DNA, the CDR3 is TGTGCCTGGAGCGGAGGACAGGGGGCTTCCTACGAGCAGTACTTC. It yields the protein CAWSGGQGASYEQYF.